The 15 T cell receptor beta chains below come from one sample, sequenced in a study of blood T cell repertoires in COVID-19. Data came from immunoSEQ multiplex PCR; TCRdb stores just in-frame clones and leaves some out. The data hold just over 300,000 clones, with approximately 90% observed a single time. The specimen sequenced was peripheral blood. The receptors come from a young man with active or convalescent COVID-19.

The CDR3 loop is CATSDSHEQFF. CDR3 DNA: TGTGCCACCAGTGACAGTCATGAGCAGTTCTTC. The V gene is TRBV24-1, the J gene TRBJ2-1, with D unclear. V dropped 4 bases and J dropped 8 bases, with 5 bases sitting between them. Looked up from germline, CDR1 is KGHDR and CDR2 is SFDVKD. This CDR3 contains 11 residues.

V and J are TRBV11-2 and TRBJ1-4; D gene ambiguous. This CDR3 comprises 15 residues. The germline V gene encodes CDR1 SGHAT and CDR2 FQNNGV. V lost 4 bases and J 7 bases, leaving 16 bases between the germline ends. DNA of the CDR3: TGTGCCAGCAGCTCTCAACCGACAATGCGTGAAAAACTGTTTTTT. This codes for CASSSQPTMREKLFF.

The chain joins TRBV27 to TRBJ2-1, with 7 bases matching TRBD2. V lost 2 bases to trimming and J lost 1 base; unmatched junction nucleotides: 5. CDR3 length equals 16 residues. Germline V gives CDR1 MNHEY, CDR2 SMNVEV (reference sequence). The CDR3 nucleotides read TGTGCCAGCAGTTTACTTGCGGGAGAATCCTACAATGAGCAGTTCTTC. Translation: CASSLLAGESYNEQFF.

The V and J genes are TRBV28 and TRBJ2-1; 10 bases align to TRBD2. Germline V gene data show CDR1 as MDHEN and CDR2 as SYDVKM. V trimming: 6 bases; J trimming: 3 bases; junction bases outside the gene matches: 5. CDR3 size: 15 residues. The CDR3 DNA sequence: TGTGCCAGCAGCACCCCTAGCGGGAGCTACAATGAGCAGTTCTTC. This sequence encodes CASSTPSGSYNEQFF.

The chain joins TRBV6-5 to TRBJ2-4, with no clear D. Germline CDR1 MNHEY, CDR2 SVGAGI. The CDR3 is 11 amino acids. V was trimmed by 7 bases and J by 7 bases, leaving 8 bases between them. CDR3: CASTQANIQYF. The CDR3 DNA reads TGTGCCAGCACCCAAGCGAACATTCAGTACTTC.

The rearrangement uses TRBV6-5 and TRBJ1-2, with D perhaps TRBD1 (5 bases). Germline CDR1 is MNHEY and CDR2 is SVGAGI. Trimming stripped 0 bases from V and 1 base from J, with 9 bases between. This CDR3 spans 15 amino acids. The chain's CDR3 is CASSYSFRVNYGYTF. CDR3 bases: TGTGCCAGCAGTTACTCGTTCAGGGTTAACTATGGCTACACCTTC.

The V and J genes are TRBV11-2 and TRBJ2-2, with 9 bases aligning to TRBD2. The CDR3 has 16 residues. Germline V gives CDR1 SGHAT, CDR2 FQNNGV. V dropped 1 base and J dropped 6; count of bases not matched to a gene: 6. The DNA of the CDR3 is TGTGCCAGCAGCTTAGTTGGGACTAGCTTTTCCGGGGAGCTGTTTTTT. Translating it yields CASSLVGTSFSGELFF.

The rearrangement links TRBV4-2 to TRBJ1-2; weak D call: TRBD1 (5 bases). V lost 5 bases, J lost 2 bases, and 12 bases lay in between. The CDR3 extends over 14 amino acids. Germline lookup yields CDR1 LGHNA and CDR2 YNFKEQ. CDR3 bases: TGTGCCAGCAGCGTCGTCGGGGGGAACTATGGCTACACCTTC. The encoded protein is CASSVVGGNYGYTF.

The chain is built from TRBV5-6 and TRBJ2-1, with a tentative D call TRBD2 (6 bases). V lost 1 base, J lost 9 bases, and 11 bases lay in between. The germline V gene has CDR1 SGHDT and CDR2 YYEEEE. The length of the CDR3 is 13 residues. Here the CDR3 reads CASSLSAGTEQFF. The CDR3 nucleotides are TGTGCCAGCAGCTTGTCGGCGGGGACTGAGCAGTTCTTC.

This clone appeared a single time. The rearrangement joins TRBV15 to TRBJ2-3; 7 nucleotides match TRBD1. Trimming at V came to 5 bases and at J to 0 bases, leaving 8 bases not matched to a gene. Germline V CDR1 and CDR2: LNHNV, YYDKDF (reference sequence). The CDR3 is 16 residues long. Here the CDR3 reads CATSEGQQSSTDTQYF. The DNA for the CDR3 is TGTGCCACCAGCGAGGGACAGCAGTCTAGCACAGATACGCAGTATTTT.

This clone was recorded once. The chain uses TRBV5-1 and TRBJ2-1; 9 bases align to TRBD1. V was pared by 2 bases and J by 10 bases, with 10 bases of the junction left unmatched. The germline V gene has CDR1 SGHRS and CDR2 YFSETQ. This CDR3 is built from 15 residues. CDR3 sequence: CASSLQGAVTNEQFF. In DNA, the CDR3 is TGCGCCAGCAGCTTACAGGGGGCCGTTACGAACGAGCAGTTCTTC.

The J gene is TRBJ2-7, the V gene TRBV7-3; TRBD2 agrees at 8 bases. CDR3 length equals 11 residues. J gave up 6 bases and V 6 bases, and 1 base lay outside the gene matches. Germline values: CDR1 SGHTA, CDR2 FQGTGA. The CDR3 nucleotides are TGTGCCAGCAGTGCGGGAGGCGAGCAGTACTTC. Translation gives CASSAGGEQYF.

The rearrangement links TRBV18 to TRBJ2-5, with 9 positions matching TRBD2. Germline V gives CDR1 KGHSH, CDR2 LQKENI. The V and J ends lost 3 bases and 4 bases, in that order; junction bases with no gene match: 6. This CDR3 region has 15 residues. DNA of the CDR3: TGTGCCAGCTCACCCGGACGCGGGAGGGGAGAGACCCAGTACTTC. It encodes CASSPGRGRGETQYF.

The chain uses TRBV7-9 and TRBJ2-1; the match to TRBD2 covers 9 bases. Germline CDR1 reads SEHNR; CDR2 reads FQNEAQ (reference sequence). J lost 5 bases, V lost 6 bases, and 17 bases had no gene match. The CDR3 covers 18 residues. CDR3 residues: CASRSRRAGGQGNNEQFF. In DNA, the CDR3 is TGTGCCAGCAGAAGTCGGAGAGCGGGAGGTCAAGGGAACAATGAGCAGTTCTTC.

This chain uses TRBV27 with TRBJ1-5; a possible D gene is TRBD1 (5 bases). Germline lookup yields CDR1 MNHEY and CDR2 SMNVEV (reference sequence). This CDR3 has 13 residues. The V end lost 0 bases, the J end lost 7 bases, and 7 bases lay between the germline ends. The CDR3 DNA sequence: TGTGCCAGCAGTTTATCCCAGGGCCAGCCCCAGCATTTT. Encoded protein: CASSLSQGQPQHF.